This TCR beta chain appears in the sequencing data of a study of CXCR3-negative and CXCR3-positive naive CD8 T cells. The CDR3 contains 15 residues. The germline V gene has CDR1 MNHNY and CDR2 SVGAGI (reference sequence). Study-wide results and caveats: High diversity, comparable across both naive subsets, contrasted with much lower diversity in memory CD8+ cells.

Using triplicate sorts, 300,000 or so cells were collected each time from every CD8+ T cell subset. Naive CD8+ T cells had a CD45RO-CCR7+CD27+CD95- phenotype. It was by 5' RACE with UMI labels that the TRB cDNA libraries were prepared. TCRdb re-called the 5' RACE reads and catalogs CDR3 proteins one per entry, DNA excluded. The sample totals some 130,000 distinct CDR3 sequences. As regards this clonotype: Antigen specificity is unknown.

The TCR was taken from a human donor in good health. Some clones in this sample may be carry-over from other donors' samples. J is TRBJ2-2 and V is TRBV6-6; TCRdb's D gene call, TRBD1, goes unchecked for lack of DNA. The sample comprised naive CXCR3- CD8+ T cells from blood. Subset reported: CD45RO-CCR7+CD27+CD95- naive CD8+ T cells lacking CXCR3 (TNR3-). The CDR3 sequence is CASSIGTGNTGELFF.